Listed here are 27 T cell receptor beta chains from one sample, sequenced in a study of shared clonotypes between healthy human individuals. The naive CD8 fraction comprised CD45RO-negative cells positively selected for CCR7 and excluded terminally differentiated effector memory CD45RA+ cells. TCRdb's copy holds only in-frame clones and misses some; the assay was immunoSEQ multiplex PCR. In the table there are about 2 million clones, approximately 94% of which are singletons. The sequenced sample was naive CD8+ T cells sorted from blood. Every receptor here comes from a man aged 18 to 35 in good health.

The V gene is TRBV6-5, the J gene TRBJ2-2, with 8 positions matching TRBD1. V trimming: 8 bases; J trimming: 4 bases; junction bases outside the gene matches: 6. The CDR3 totals 14 residues. Germline loops: CDR1 MNHEY, CDR2 SVGAGI. CDR3 sequence (DNA): TGTGCCAGCGGACTAACAGGGGGCACCGGGGAGCTGTTTTTT. Its protein product is CASGLTGGTGELFF.

V usage is TRBV27 and J usage is TRBJ2-2, with 11 nucleotides matching TRBD2. Trimming removed 5 bases from V and 4 bases from J; junction bases left unmatched: 9. Germline V gives CDR1 MNHEY, CDR2 SMNVEV (reference sequence). The CDR3 spans 17 residues. The DNA of the CDR3 is TGTGCCAGCAGTGAGATAGTAGCGGGAGGGATCACCGGGGAGCTGTTTTTT. Translating it yields CASSEIVAGGITGELFF.

J is TRBJ2-5 and V is TRBV9, with 13 nucleotides matching TRBD2. The CDR3 runs 17 residues. Germline V lookup: CDR1 SGDLS, CDR2 YYNGEE. J gave up 4 bases and V 3 bases, and 9 bases lay outside the gene matches. The CDR3 sequence is CASSEEGLAGAGETQYF. As DNA, the CDR3 is TGTGCCAGCAGCGAAGAAGGACTAGCGGGAGCAGGAGAGACCCAGTACTTC. Full variable domain (remainder filled in from reference TRBV9 and TRBJ2-5): DSGVTQTPKHLITATGQRVTLRCSPRSGDLSVYWYQQSLDQGLQFLIQYYNGEERAKGNILERFSAQQFPDLHSELNLSSLELGDSALYFCASSEEGLAGAGETQYFGPGTRLLVL.

The genes are TRBV29-1 and TRBJ2-7, with 8 bases lining up with TRBD2. The CDR3 runs to 12 residues. The germline V gene has CDR1 SQVTM and CDR2 ANQGSEA. V was pared by 7 bases and J by 2 bases, with 4 bases of the junction left unmatched. CDR3 coding DNA: TGCAGCGCCGGACTAGCCGCCTACGAGCAGTACTTC. Its translation is CSAGLAAYEQYF.

The chain recombines TRBV5-4 with TRBJ2-6, with TRBD1 as a possible D gene (6 bases). V was pared by 3 bases and J by 17 bases, with 24 bases between. Germline CDR1 SGHNT, CDR2 YYREEE (reference sequence). The length of the CDR3 is 15 residues. For the CDR3, the DNA is TGTGCCAGCAGCTCCCCCATGGACAGCCCAAGCTCCTTGACTTTC. Translated, it gives CASSSPMDSPSSLTF.

In this sample, this clone turned up once. This chain uses TRBV6-5 with TRBJ1-1; a possible D gene is TRBD1 (5 bases). The germline CDR1 and CDR2 sequences are MNHEY and SVGAGI. Trimming left V 5 bases short and J 7 bases short, with 11 bases between. This CDR3 has 12 residues. CDR3 amino acids: CASSEDKNEAFF. CDR3 DNA: TGTGCCAGCAGTGAGGACAAAAATGAAGCTTTCTTT.

The CDR3 sequence is CASSLTREGGLAGQTYEQYF. The CDR3 coding sequence is TGTGCCAGCTCACTGACACGCGAGGGGGGACTAGCGGGCCAGACCTACGAGCAGTACTTC. The J gene is TRBJ2-7, the V gene TRBV18; 12 bases map to TRBD2. CDR3 size: 20 residues. V was clipped by 4 bases and J by 2 bases; unmatched bases: 18. CDR1 and CDR2 from the germline V gene are KGHSH and LQKENI.

The V gene is TRBV6-5, the J gene TRBJ1-2; D is possibly TRBD1 (5 bases). The germline V gene encodes CDR1 MNHEY and CDR2 SVGAGI. The CDR3 totals 11 residues. The V gene lost 7 bases and the J gene lost 10 bases, with 13 bases spanning the gap. The CDR3 DNA follows: TGTGCCAGCACCTACCAGGGTTTCTACACCTTC. It encodes CASTYQGFYTF.

V gene TRBV30 combines with J gene TRBJ1-3; tentatively, D is TRBD1 (6 bases). Germline V gives CDR1 GTSNPN, CDR2 SVGIG (reference sequence). Trimming removed 3 bases at V and 2 bases at J, with 11 bases between. This CDR3 has 14 residues. In DNA form, the CDR3 reads TGTGCCTGGAGCGCGGGGGACACTGGAAACACCATATATTTT. This codes for CAWSAGDTGNTIYF.

The rearrangement links TRBV6-5 to TRBJ2-5, with D maybe TRBD2 (7 bases). This CDR3 contains 14 residues. Germline CDR1 and CDR2: MNHEY and SVGAGI. Deletions cut 2 bases from V and 1 base from J, with 8 bases between. The CDR3 DNA reads as TGTGCCAGCAGTTACGGGGGGGCCCAAGAGACCCAGTACTTC. As protein: CASSYGGAQETQYF.

Worth noting for this clone: Distinct nucleotide sequences in the sample also encode this CDR3. The chain uses TRBV5-1 and TRBJ1-1; D may be TRBD1 (5 bases). CDR3 length equals 15 residues. From germline, CDR1 is SGHRS and CDR2 YFSETQ. The V end was cut by 3 bases, the J end by 0 bases, with 12 bases between. This CDR3 reads CASSSSREMNTEAFF. Here the CDR3 DNA reads TGCGCCAGCAGCTCTTCCAGGGAGATGAACACTGAAGCTTTCTTT.

V usage is TRBV6-1 and J usage is TRBJ1-5; weak D call: TRBD1 (5 bases). The germline V and J ends were trimmed by 1 base and 6 bases, with 16 bases remaining between them. The CDR3 runs to 16 residues. The germline V gene encodes CDR1 MNHNS and CDR2 SASEGT. CDR3 region: CASSEEGVYSGQPQHF. DNA of the CDR3: TGTGCCAGCAGTGAAGAAGGGGTTTACAGCGGTCAGCCCCAGCATTTT.

The gene calls are TRBV4-1 and TRBJ2-7; D is uncertain. The CDR3 runs 15 residues. The germline CDR1 and CDR2 sequences are MGHRA and YSYEKL. V was shortened by 0 bases and J by 2 bases, with 11 bases between the two germline ends. CDR3 protein: CASSQENDSPYEQYF. CDR3 sequence (DNA): TGCGCCAGCAGCCAAGAGAATGACTCCCCCTACGAGCAGTACTTC.

The chain has TRBV6-5 and TRBJ1-2, with D tentatively TRBD1 (5 bases). This CDR3 has 14 amino acids. Germline values: CDR1 MNHEY, CDR2 SVGAGI. Between the trimmed V and J ends, which lost 0 bases and 7 bases, there was a span of 12 bases. The CDR3, as DNA: TGTGCCAGCAGTTACTCCGGGGGGATTGGTGGCTACACCTTC. Its protein is CASSYSGGIGGYTF.

In regard to this clone: Other DNA sequences in this specimen translate into the identical CDR3. The CDR3 spells CASSLAGTETQYF. In nucleotides, the CDR3 is TGTGCCAGCAGTCTAGCGGGAACAGAGACCCAGTACTTC. This chain connects TRBV27 to TRBJ2-5; 9 positions agree with TRBD2. Germline V gene data show CDR1 as MNHEY and CDR2 as SMNVEV (reference sequence). The V segment lost 5 bases and the J segment 4 bases; nucleotides outside the gene matches: 2. The CDR3 totals 13 residues.

The V gene is TRBV5-1, the J gene TRBJ2-3, with TRBD2 as a possible D gene (6 bases). This CDR3 contains 19 residues. CDR1 and CDR2 (germline): SGHRS, YFSETQ. The V end lost 1 base, the J end lost 1 base, and 22 bases lay between the germline ends. This CDR3 is CASSLRGSGSTSGTDTQYF. In nucleotides, the CDR3 is TGCGCCAGCAGCTTGCGGGGGAGCGGGTCGACCTCGGGCACAGATACGCAGTATTTT.

The gene calls are TRBV6-1 and TRBJ2-5, with D tentatively TRBD1 (6 bases). CDR1 and CDR2 from the germline V gene are MNHNS and SASEGT. The CDR3 consists of 14 residues. The V and J ends lost 2 bases and 6 bases respectively, with 13 bases between them. DNA for the CDR3: TGTGCCAGCAGTGAAACAGTAGGGGGAAAGACCCAGTACTTC. It encodes CASSETVGGKTQYF.

The rearrangement links TRBV27 to TRBJ1-4; weak D call: TRBD1 (5 bases). The CDR3 sequence is 16 residues long. V was pared by 4 bases and J by 3 bases, with 15 bases between. Germline CDR1 and CDR2: MNHEY and SMNVEV (reference sequence). The CDR3: CASSYSMGEANEKLFF. The CDR3 nucleotides are TGTGCCAGCAGTTATTCGATGGGGGAGGCTAATGAAAAACTGTTTTTT. The complete variable domain, with remaining parts taken from reference TRBV27 and TRBJ1-4, reads EAQVTQNPRYLITVTGKKLTVTCSQNMNHEYMSWYRQDPGLGLRQIYYSMNVEVTDKGDVPEGYKVSRKEKRNFPLILESPSPNQTSLYFCASSYSMGEANEKLFFGSGTQLSVL.

The genes are TRBV27 and TRBJ2-7; the D is unclear. The CDR3 is 13 amino acids. Per germline, CDR1 MNHEY and CDR2 SMNVEV (reference sequence). Trimming shortened V by 2 bases and J by 4 bases, and 9 bases separated the two germline ends. CDR3 coding DNA: TGTGCCAGCAGTTTAATACCAGTTTACGAGCAGTACTTC. Translating gives CASSLIPVYEQYF.

The DNA for the CDR3 is TGCGCCAGCAGCCCTGGACAGGTACTCTATGGCTACACCTTC. Its translation is CASSPGQVLYGYTF. This rearrangement joins TRBV4-1 to TRBJ1-2; 7 nucleotides line up with TRBD1. CDR1 and CDR2 from the germline V gene are MGHRA and YSYEKL. The CDR3 has 14 amino acids. Trimming cost V 4 bases and J 4 bases; bases outside gene matches: 6.

CDR3 coding DNA: TGTGCCTGGAGTTCAGGTAGCGATGAGCAGTTCTTC. This sequence encodes CAWSSGSDEQFF. This chain joins TRBV30 and TRBJ2-1; tentatively, D is TRBD2 (5 bases). This CDR3 has 12 residues. Looked up from germline, CDR1 is GTSNPN and CDR2 is SVGIG (reference sequence). Trimming shortened V by 2 bases and J by 8 bases, and 10 bases separated the two germline ends.

This clone was found once. This rearrangement joins TRBV29-1 to TRBJ2-7, with 8 bases that match TRBD1. Trimming cost V 4 bases and J 6 bases; bases outside gene matches: 5. From germline, CDR1 is SQVTM and CDR2 ANQGSEA. The CDR3 contains 12 residues. DNA of the CDR3: TGCAGCGTTGTTTCCGACAGGGGCGAGCAGTACTTC. It codes for CSVVSDRGEQYF.

Comment on this clone: The sample has other DNA sequences that encode this CDR3 too. J is TRBJ2-7 and V is TRBV5-6; D gene unclear. CDR1 SGHDT and CDR2 YYEEEE come from the germline V gene. V shed 1 base and J shed 1 base, with 6 bases lying between them. The CDR3 consists of 13 residues. DNA for the CDR3: TGTGCCAGCAGCTTGTTGCAGTCCTACGAGCAGTACTTC. This encodes CASSLLQSYEQYF. Drawing the rest from reference TRBV5-6 and TRBJ2-7, the complete variable domain is DAGVTQSPTHLIKTRGQQVTLRCSPKSGHDTVSWYQQALGQGPQFIFQYYEEEERQRGNFPDRFSGHQFPNYSSELNVNALLLGDSALYLCASSLLQSYEQYFGPGTRLTVT.

This clone has only one observation. At one end, the junction sequence differs from germline, possibly due to a read error. V and J are TRBV7-3 and TRBJ2-3; 10 bases fit TRBD2. Germline CDR1 is SGHTA and CDR2 is FQGTGA. The CDR3 totals 15 residues. The CDR3 protein is CASSSLGGLADKQYF. CDR3 DNA sequence: TGTGCCAGCAGCTCTCTCGGAGGACTAGCGGATAAGCAGTATTTT.

This clone showed up just once. V gene TRBV7-3 combines with J gene TRBJ1-2, with D unclear. The ends were cut back, 2 bases at V and 0 bases at J, with 10 bases in the middle. In germline, CDR1 is SGHTA, CDR2 FQGTGA. The CDR3 extends over 15 amino acids. CDR3 DNA: TGTGCCAGCAGCTTAGATGGCGGTTCTAACTATGGCTACACCTTC. Its translation is CASSLDGGSNYGYTF.

This chain links TRBV6-1 with TRBJ2-7; 9 bases are a match to TRBD1. The CDR3 sequence is 14 residues long. Germline CDR1 MNHNS, CDR2 SASEGT. V lost 3 bases, J lost 10 bases, and 10 bases stayed unmatched. The chain's CDR3 is CASSDLPGTGLQYF. In nucleotides, the CDR3 is TGTGCCAGCAGTGACCTTCCCGGGACAGGGTTACAGTACTTC.

The chain employs TRBV5-1 and TRBJ2-7, with 16 bases aligning to TRBD2. This CDR3 is 19 amino acids long. Germline CDR1 SGHRS, CDR2 YFSETQ. V shed 4 bases, J shed 1 base, and the junction held 11 bases outside the gene matches. The CDR3 here is CASSGPGTSGGESSYEQYF. For the CDR3, the DNA is TGCGCCAGCAGCGGCCCCGGGACTAGCGGGGGGGAAAGTTCCTACGAGCAGTACTTC.